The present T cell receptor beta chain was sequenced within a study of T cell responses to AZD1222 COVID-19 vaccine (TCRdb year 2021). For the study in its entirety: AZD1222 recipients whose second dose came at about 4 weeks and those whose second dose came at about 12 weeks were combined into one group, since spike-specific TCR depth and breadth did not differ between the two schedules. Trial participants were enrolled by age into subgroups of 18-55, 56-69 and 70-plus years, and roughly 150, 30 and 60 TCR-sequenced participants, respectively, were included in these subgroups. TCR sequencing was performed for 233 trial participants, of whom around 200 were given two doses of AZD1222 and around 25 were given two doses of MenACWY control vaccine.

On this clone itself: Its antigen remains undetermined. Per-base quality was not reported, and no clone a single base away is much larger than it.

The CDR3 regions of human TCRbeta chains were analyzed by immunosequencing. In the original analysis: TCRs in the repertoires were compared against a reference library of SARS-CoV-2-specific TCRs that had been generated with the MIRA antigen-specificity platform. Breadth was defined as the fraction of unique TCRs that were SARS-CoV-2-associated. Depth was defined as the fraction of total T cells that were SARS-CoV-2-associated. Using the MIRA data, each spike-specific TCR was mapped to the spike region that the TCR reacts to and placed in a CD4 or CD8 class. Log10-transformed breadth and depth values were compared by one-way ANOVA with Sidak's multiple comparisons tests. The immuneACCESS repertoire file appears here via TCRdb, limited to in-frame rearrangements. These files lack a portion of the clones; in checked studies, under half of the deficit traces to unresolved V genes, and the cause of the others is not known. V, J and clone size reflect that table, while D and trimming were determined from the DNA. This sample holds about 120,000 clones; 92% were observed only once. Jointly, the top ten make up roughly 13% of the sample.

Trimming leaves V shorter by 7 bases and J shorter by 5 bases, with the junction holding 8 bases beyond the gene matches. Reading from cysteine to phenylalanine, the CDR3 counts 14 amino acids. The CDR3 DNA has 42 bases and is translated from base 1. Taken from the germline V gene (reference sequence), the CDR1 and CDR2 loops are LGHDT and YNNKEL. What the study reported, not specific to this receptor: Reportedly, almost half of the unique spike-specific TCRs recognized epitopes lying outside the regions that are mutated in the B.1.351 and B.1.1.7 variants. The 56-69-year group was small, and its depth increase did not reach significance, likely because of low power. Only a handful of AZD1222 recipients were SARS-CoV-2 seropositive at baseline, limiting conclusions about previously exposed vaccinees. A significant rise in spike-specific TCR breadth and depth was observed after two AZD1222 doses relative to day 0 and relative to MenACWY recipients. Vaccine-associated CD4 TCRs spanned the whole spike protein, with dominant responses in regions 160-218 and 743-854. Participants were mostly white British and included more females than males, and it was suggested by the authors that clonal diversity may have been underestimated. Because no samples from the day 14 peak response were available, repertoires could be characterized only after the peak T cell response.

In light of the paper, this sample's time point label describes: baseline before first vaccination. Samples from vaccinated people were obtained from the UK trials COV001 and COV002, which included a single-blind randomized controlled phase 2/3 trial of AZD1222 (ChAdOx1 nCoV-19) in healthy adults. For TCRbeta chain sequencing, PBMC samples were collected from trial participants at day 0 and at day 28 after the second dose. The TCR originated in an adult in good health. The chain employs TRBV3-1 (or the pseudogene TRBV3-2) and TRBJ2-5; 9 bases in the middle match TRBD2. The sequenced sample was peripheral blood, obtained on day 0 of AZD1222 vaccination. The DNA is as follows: TGTGCCAGCACCCGAGCGGGGGGCCCTGAGACCCAGTACTTC. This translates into CASTRAGGPETQYF.